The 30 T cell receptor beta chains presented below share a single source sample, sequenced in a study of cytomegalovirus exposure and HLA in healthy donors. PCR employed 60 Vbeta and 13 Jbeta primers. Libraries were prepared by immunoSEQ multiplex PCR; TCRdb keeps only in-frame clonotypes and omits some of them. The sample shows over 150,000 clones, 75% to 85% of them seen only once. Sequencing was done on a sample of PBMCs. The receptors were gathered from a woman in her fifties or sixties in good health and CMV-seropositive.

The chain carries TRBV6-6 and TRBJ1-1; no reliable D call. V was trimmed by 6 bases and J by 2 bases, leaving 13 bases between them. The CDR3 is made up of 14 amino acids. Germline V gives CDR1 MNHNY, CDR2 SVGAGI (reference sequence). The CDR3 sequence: CASSRDQVNTEAFF. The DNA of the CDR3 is TGTGCCAGCAGCCGAGACCAGGTTAACACTGAAGCTTTCTTT.

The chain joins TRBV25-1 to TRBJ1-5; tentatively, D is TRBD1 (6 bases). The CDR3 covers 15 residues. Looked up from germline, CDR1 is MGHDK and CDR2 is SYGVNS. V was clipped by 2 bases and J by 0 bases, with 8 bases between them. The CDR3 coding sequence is TGTGCCAGCAGTGAACAGGGGAATAGCAATCAGCCCCAGCATTTT. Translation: CASSEQGNSNQPQHF.

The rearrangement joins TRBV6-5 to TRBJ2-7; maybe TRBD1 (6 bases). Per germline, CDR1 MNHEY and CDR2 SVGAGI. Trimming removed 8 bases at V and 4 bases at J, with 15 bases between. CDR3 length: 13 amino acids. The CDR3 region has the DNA TGTGCCAGCGGGGGCAGGCGAGGATACGAGCAGTACTTC. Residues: CASGGRRGYEQYF.

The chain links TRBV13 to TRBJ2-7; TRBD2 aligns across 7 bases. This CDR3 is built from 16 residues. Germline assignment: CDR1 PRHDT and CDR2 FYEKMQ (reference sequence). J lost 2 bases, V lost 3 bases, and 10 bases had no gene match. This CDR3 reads CASSFFRGSEPYEQYF. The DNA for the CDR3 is TGTGCCAGCAGCTTTTTCCGCGGGAGCGAACCCTACGAGCAGTACTTC.

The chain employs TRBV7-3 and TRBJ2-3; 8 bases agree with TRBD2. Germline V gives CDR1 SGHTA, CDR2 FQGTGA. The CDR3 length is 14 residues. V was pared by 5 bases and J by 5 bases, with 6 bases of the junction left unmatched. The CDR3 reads CASSPGLVGDTQYF. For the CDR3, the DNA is TGTGCCAGCAGCCCGGGACTAGTCGGAGATACGCAGTATTTT.

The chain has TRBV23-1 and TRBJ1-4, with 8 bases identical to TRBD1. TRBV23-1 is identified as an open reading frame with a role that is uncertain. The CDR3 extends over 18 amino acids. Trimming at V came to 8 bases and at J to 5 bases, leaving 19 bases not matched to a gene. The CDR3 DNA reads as TGCGCCAGCGGGGGCACACCTCTTGGGACAGGCGGGAATGAAAAACTGTTTTTT. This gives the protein CASGGTPLGTGGNEKLFF.

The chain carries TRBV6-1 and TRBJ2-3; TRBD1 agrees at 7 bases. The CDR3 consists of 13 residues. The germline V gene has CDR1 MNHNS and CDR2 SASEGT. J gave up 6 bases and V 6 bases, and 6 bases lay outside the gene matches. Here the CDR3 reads CASRLQGPDTQYF. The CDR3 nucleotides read TGTGCCAGCAGGTTACAGGGGCCCGATACGCAGTATTTT.

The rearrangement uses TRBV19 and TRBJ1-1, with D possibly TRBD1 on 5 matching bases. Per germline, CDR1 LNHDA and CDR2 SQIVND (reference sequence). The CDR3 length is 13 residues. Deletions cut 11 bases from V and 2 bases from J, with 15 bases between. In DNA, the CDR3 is TGTGCCTGCTCTAAGGGGCGAAACACTGAAGCTTTCTTT. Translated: CACSKGRNTEAFF.

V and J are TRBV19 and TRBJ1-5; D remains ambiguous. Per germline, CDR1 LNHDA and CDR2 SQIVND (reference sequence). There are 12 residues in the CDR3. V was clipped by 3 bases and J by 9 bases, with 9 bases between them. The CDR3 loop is CASSIASRPQHF. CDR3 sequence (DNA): TGTGCCAGTAGTATCGCTTCGAGGCCCCAGCATTTT.

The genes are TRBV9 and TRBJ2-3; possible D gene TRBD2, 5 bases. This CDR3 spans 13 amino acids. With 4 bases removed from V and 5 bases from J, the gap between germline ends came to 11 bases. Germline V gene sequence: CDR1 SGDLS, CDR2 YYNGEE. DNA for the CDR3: TGTGCCAGCAGCCGCGGACTCGAAGATACGCAGTATTTT. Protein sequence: CASSRGLEDTQYF.

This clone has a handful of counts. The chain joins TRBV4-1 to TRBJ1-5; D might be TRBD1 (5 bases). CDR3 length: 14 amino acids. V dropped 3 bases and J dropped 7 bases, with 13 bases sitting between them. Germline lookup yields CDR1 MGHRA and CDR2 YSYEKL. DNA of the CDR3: TGCGCCAGCAGCCATCTGGGGCGCGGCCAGCCCCAGCATTTT. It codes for CASSHLGRGQPQHF.

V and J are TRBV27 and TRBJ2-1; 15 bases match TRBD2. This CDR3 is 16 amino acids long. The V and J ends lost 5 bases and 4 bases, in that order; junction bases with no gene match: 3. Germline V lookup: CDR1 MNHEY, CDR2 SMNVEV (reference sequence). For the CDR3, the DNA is TGTGCCAGCAGTCCCGGGACTAGCGGGGGGTACAATGAGCAGTTCTTC. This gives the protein CASSPGTSGGYNEQFF.

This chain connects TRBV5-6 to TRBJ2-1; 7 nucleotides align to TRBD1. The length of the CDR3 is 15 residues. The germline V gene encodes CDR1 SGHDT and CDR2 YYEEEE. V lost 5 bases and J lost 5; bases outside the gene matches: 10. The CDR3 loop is CASRRETGAHNEQFF. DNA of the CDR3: TGTGCCAGCAGGAGGGAAACAGGGGCCCACAATGAGCAGTTCTTC.

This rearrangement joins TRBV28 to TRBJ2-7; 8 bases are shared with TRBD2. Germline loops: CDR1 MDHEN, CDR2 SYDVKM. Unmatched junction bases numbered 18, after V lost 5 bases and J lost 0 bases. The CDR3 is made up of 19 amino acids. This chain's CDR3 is CASSSLAGTPSSRSYEQYF. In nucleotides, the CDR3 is TGTGCCAGCAGTAGTTTAGCGGGGACCCCTTCCTCGCGCTCCTACGAGCAGTACTTC.

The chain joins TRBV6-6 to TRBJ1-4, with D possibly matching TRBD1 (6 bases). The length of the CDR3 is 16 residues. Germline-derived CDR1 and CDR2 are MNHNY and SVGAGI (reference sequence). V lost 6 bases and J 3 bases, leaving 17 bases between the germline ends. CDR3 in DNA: TGTGCCAGCAGCCACGGACAGCTGGGCTCTAATGAAAAACTGTTTTTT. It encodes CASSHGQLGSNEKLFF.

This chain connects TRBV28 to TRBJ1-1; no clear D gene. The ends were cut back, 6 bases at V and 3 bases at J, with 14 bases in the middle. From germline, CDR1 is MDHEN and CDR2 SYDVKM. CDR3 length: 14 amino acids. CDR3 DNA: TGTGCCAGCAGAGTCCCGGGAGAGGACACTGAAGCTTTCTTT. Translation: CASRVPGEDTEAFF.

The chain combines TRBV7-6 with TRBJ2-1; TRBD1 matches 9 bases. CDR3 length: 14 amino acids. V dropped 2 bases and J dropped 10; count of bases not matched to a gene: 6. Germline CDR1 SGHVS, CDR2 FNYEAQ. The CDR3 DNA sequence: TGTGCCAGCAGCTTAAGCACAGGGGGCAGAGAGCAGTTCTTC. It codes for CASSLSTGGREQFF.

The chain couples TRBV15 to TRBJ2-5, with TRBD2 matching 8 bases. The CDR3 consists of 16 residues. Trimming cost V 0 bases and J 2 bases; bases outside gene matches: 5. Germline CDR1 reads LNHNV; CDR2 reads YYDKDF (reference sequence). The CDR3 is CATSRDKAGGQETQYF. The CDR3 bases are TGTGCCACCAGCAGAGATAAGGCGGGAGGACAAGAGACCCAGTACTTC.

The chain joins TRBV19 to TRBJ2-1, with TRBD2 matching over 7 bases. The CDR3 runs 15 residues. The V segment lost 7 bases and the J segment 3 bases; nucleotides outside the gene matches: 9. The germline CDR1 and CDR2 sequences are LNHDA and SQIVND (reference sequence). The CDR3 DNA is TGTGCCAGTAAAAGCGGGGTCTCCATCTACAATGAGCAGTTCTTC. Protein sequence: CASKSGVSIYNEQFF. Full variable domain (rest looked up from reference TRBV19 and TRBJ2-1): DGGITQSPKYLFRKEGQNVTLSCEQNLNHDAMYWYRQDPGQGLRLIYYSQIVNDFQKGDIAEGYSVSREKKESFPLTVTSAQKNPTAFYLCASKSGVSIYNEQFFGPGTRLTVL.

CDR3: CASSSLGRLVYEQYF. The CDR3 DNA follows: TGTGCCAGCAGCTCATTGGGGAGGTTGGTCTACGAGCAGTACTTC. This chain connects TRBV11-2 to TRBJ2-7, with D tentatively TRBD2 (6 bases). Trimming pared 4 bases from V and 3 bases from J, leaving 16 bases between. Germline-derived CDR1 and CDR2 are SGHAT and FQNNGV. The CDR3 length is 15 residues.

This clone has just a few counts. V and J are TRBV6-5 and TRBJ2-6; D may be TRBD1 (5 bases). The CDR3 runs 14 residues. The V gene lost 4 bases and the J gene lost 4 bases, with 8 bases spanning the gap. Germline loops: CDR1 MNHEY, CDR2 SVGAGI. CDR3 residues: CASSSGNGANVLTF. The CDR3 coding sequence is TGTGCCAGCAGTTCAGGGAACGGGGCCAACGTCCTGACTTTC.

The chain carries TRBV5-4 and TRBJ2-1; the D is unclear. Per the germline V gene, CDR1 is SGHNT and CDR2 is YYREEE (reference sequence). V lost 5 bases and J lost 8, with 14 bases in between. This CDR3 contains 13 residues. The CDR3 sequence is CASSYTHPHEQFF. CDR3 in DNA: TGTGCCAGCAGTTACACCCACCCCCATGAGCAGTTCTTC.

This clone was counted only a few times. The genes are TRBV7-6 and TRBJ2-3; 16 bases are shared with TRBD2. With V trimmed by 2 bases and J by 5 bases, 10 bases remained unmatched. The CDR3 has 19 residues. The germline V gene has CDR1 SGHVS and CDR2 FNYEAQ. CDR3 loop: CASSLLGLAGGDYQDTQYF. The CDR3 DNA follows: TGTGCCAGCAGCTTACTGGGACTAGCGGGAGGGGACTACCAAGATACGCAGTATTTT.

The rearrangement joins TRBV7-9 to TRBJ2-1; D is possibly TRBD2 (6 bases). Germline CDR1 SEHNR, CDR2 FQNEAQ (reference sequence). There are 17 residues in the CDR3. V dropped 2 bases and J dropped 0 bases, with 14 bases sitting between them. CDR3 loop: CASSLMGGLGSYNEQFF. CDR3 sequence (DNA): TGTGCCAGCAGCTTAATGGGGGGTCTAGGCTCCTACAATGAGCAGTTCTTC.

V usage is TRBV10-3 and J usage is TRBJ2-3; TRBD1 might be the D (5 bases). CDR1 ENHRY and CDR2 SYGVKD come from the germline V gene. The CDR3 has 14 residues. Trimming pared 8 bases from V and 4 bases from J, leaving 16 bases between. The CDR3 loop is CAIGAAAAPDTQYF. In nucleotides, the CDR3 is TGTGCCATCGGGGCGGCGGCGGCTCCAGATACGCAGTATTTT.

DNA for the CDR3: TGCGCCAGCAGACGTAACCGTCGGCCGGGACAGGGGACCCAAGAGACCCAGTACTTC. Protein sequence: CASRRNRRPGQGTQETQYF. The gene calls are TRBV5-1 and TRBJ2-5, with 10 bases fitting TRBD1. CDR1 and CDR2 (germline): SGHRS, YFSETQ. V was pared by 5 bases and J by 1 base, with 17 bases of the junction left unmatched. The CDR3 covers 19 residues.

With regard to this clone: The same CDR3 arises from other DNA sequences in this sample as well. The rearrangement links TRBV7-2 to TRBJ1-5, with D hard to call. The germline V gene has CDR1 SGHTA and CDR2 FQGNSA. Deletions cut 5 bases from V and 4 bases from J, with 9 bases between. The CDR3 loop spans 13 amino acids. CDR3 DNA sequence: TGTGCCAGCAGCCTTGCTCAGAATCAGCCCCAGCATTTT. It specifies CASSLAQNQPQHF.

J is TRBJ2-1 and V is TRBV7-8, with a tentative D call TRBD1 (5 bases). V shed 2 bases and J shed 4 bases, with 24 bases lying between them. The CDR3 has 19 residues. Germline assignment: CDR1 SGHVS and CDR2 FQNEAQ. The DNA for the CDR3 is TGTGCCAGCAGCTTACGACAGAGAGCCGACGCTAGTTTTTACAATGAGCAGTTCTTC. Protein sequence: CASSLRQRADASFYNEQFF.

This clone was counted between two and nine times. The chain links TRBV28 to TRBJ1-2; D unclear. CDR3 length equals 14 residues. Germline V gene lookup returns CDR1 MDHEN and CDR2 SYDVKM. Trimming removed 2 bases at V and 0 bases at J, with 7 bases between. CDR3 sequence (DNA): TGTGCCAGCAGTTTACAGAGGGCTAACTATGGCTACACCTTC. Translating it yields CASSLQRANYGYTF.

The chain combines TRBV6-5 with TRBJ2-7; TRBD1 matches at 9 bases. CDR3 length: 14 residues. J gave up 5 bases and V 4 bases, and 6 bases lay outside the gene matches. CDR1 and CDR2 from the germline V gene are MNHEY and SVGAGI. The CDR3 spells CASSFGTGRNEQYF. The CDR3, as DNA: TGTGCCAGCAGTTTCGGGACAGGGAGAAACGAGCAGTACTTC.